This TCR beta chain is drawn from a study of blood T cells in healthy people across ages. Study conclusions and caveats: PBMCs left unsorted prevented a conclusive naive versus antigen-experienced comparison. Greater diversity and more naive CD4+ cells were seen in long-lived donors than in aged donors. Per million T cells, TCR beta diversity dropped roughly linearly as age increased.

Each sample had at least 6.5 million PBMCs isolated. Alongside a J-beta primer mix, a sample-barcoded 5' primer served in a second PCR lasting roughly 7 to 12 cycles. Via MiXCR, TCRdb re-called the 5' RACE reads, giving one row per CDR3 protein. The sample includes around 500,000 distinct CDR3 sequences, around half seen only once; the top ten take just under 25%. About this clonotype itself: Its target is unknown.

Germline CDR1 is SQVTM and CDR2 is ANQGSEA. V lost 6 bases and J 7 bases, leaving 19 bases between the germline ends. This CDR3 spans 13 amino acids. The sample taken for sequencing was blood. V gene TRBV29-1 combines with J gene TRBJ2-7; perhaps TRBD1 as D (7 bases). The TCR was taken from a man at least 80 years old in good health. The CDR3 loop is CSVQPGGYNEQYF. The CDR3 coding sequence is TGCAGCGTACAACCAGGGGGGTACAATGAGCAGTACTTC.